These T cell receptor beta chains were read from a single sample in a study of post-analysis software for immune sequencing data. MiXCR was run by TCRdb on the PCR reads, yielding one entry per CDR3 protein. The repertoire consists of a few hundred thousand distinct CDR3 sequences, with 34% occurring once and the leading ten covering approximately 5.4%. The specimen sequenced was blood. The receptors shown here come from a girl aged 2-17 years with multiple sclerosis. Each CDR3 is given with its conserved first and last residue. D genes are given only for firm matches. Size is stated for part of the rows, as once, few or many counts, or as a class when the clone is expanded.

j_call | v_call | clone_size | d_call | cdr3_nt | cdr3_aa
TRBJ2-3 | TRBV29-1 | - | TRBD2 | TGCAGCGTTGGAATAGCGGGGGGCCCTGGAGATACGCAGTATTTT | CSVGIAGGPGDTQYF
TRBJ2-1 | TRBV20-1 | many | TRBD2 | TGCAGTGCTACCCCCTTAGCGGGGGGCGCCAGTGTGATGAATGAGCAGTTCTTC | CSATPLAGGASVMNEQFF
TRBJ2-5 | TRBV6-1 | - | - | TGTGCATCTTTTTTAGCTGATGAGGGGGAGACCCAGTACTTC | CASFLADEGETQYF
TRBJ1-2 | TRBV18 | - | - | TGTGCCAGCTCACCACCCTTCTCGGGAGGCTATGGCTACACCTTC | CASSPPFSGGYGYTF
TRBJ2-5 | TRBV5-1 | few | TRBD2 | TGCGCCAGCAGCCTTACTAGCGTAAAAGAGACCCAGTACTTC | CASSLTSVKETQYF
TRBJ1-1 | TRBV6-5 | few | - | TGTGCCAGCAGCAACCCGGGACGGTTGAACACTGAAGCTTTCTTT | CASSNPGRLNTEAFF
TRBJ2-3 | TRBV12-3/TRBV12-4 | - | - | TGTGCCAGCAGTTTTGGCGGGACGAGCACAGATGCGCAGTATTTT | CASSFGGTSTDAQYF
TRBJ1-2 | TRBV20-1 | - | TRBD1 | TGCAGTGCTCCCGGCAGGGGGTACTATGGCTACACCTTC | CSAPGRGYYGYTF
TRBJ2-3 | TRBV11-3 | - | TRBD2 | TGTGCCAGCAGCTTAGATAGGGCTAGCGGGGGTGCAGATACGCAGTATTTT | CASSLDRASGGADTQYF
TRBJ1-6 | TRBV7-6 | - | - | TGTGCCAGCAGCTTAGGGGATAGCCCTAATTCACCCCTCCACTTT | CASSLGDSPNSPLHF
TRBJ1-4 | TRBV15 | many | - | TGTGCCACCAGCAGAGTGGAGGGGGGGCTGGCAACTAATGAAAAACTGTTTTTT | CATSRVEGGLATNEKLFF
TRBJ2-1 | TRBV4-1 | - | TRBD2 | TGCGCCAGCAGCCAGCCGCTTCTAGCGGGGGTCCTCAATGAGCAGTTCTTC | CASSQPLLAGVLNEQFF
TRBJ2-7 | TRBV10-3 | few | TRBD2 | TGTGCCATCAGTGAGTCGGGTAGCGGGGCCTACGAGCAGTACTTC | CAISESGSGAYEQYF
TRBJ1-5 | TRBV24-1 | - | - | TGTGCCACCAGTGATGAGGGAGGACCCCAGCATTTT | CATSDEGGPQHF
TRBJ2-7 | TRBV4-1 | - | TRBD1 | TGCGCCAGCAGCCGCAGTTCCCGGGACAGCTTCTCCTACGAGCAGTACTTC | CASSRSSRDSFSYEQYF
TRBJ2-6 | TRBV12-3/TRBV12-4 | - | - | TGTGCCAGCAGTTCCCGAGGCGTTGGGGCCAACGTCCTGACTTTC | CASSSRGVGANVLTF
TRBJ2-3 | TRBV12-3/TRBV12-4 | - | TRBD2 | TGTGTCGTGGGCGGGGGACCTAGCACAGATACGCAGTATTTT | CVVGGGPSTDTQYF
TRBJ2-3 | TRBV3-1 | once | - | TGTGCCAGCAGCCAAGGAAAGACTGGAGATACGCAGTATTTT | CASSQGKTGDTQYF
TRBJ2-3 | TRBV7-9 | - | TRBD1 | TGTGCCAGCAGCTTACCCTCGGACAGGGGAAGCAGAGATACGCAGTATTTT | CASSLPSDRGSRDTQYF
TRBJ2-1 | TRBV24-1 | - | - | TGTGCCACCAGTGATTTGTTGACTCTTACCACAGATGAGCAGTTCTTC | CATSDLLTLTTDEQFF
TRBJ2-3 | TRBV11-2 | - | TRBD2 | TGTGCCAGCAGCTTAACTAGCGGGGGGGCGGGGGCAGATACGCAGTATTTT | CASSLTSGGAGADTQYF
TRBJ2-5 | TRBV18 | - | - | TGTGCCAGCTCACTTTCACCTCAAGAGACCCAGTACTTC | CASSLSPQETQYF
TRBJ1-4 | TRBV20-1 | once | - | TGCAGTGCTAGGTCCCAAGGGGAAACTAATGAAAAACTGTTTTTT | CSARSQGETNEKLFF
TRBJ2-2 | TRBV10-3 | - | TRBD2 | TGTGCCATCACCAGCGGGGATCCCGGGGAGCTGTTTTTT | CAITSGDPGELFF
TRBJ1-1 | TRBV12-3/TRBV12-4 | - | TRBD1 | TGTGCCAGCACTCTGGGGGACAGGGAGTCTAAAGCTTTCTTT | CASTLGDRESKAFF